These T cell receptor beta chains were read from a single sample in a study of blood T cell repertoires in COVID-19. Assay: immunoSEQ multiplex PCR; the TCRdb copy retains only in-frame clones and omits some. The table has roughly 200,000 clones, around four fifths seen once. Sequences were obtained from peripheral blood. These receptors came from an elderly woman with active or convalescent COVID-19. Both conserved end residues are part of each CDR3. A D gene is named only where the DNA matches it firmly. Only some rows state a clone size, as once, few, many or a class for expanded clones.

TRBV27,.,TRBJ2-5,.,TGTGCCAGCAGTGACCAAGGAGGGCAGACCCAGTACTTC,CASSDQGGQTQYF
TRBV7-6,.,TRBJ2-6,TRBD1,TGTGCCAGCAGCGCGACAGGGAGTTCTGGGGCCAACGTCCTGACTTTC,CASSATGSSGANVLTF
TRBV5-4,.,TRBJ1-6,.,TGTGCCAGCAGCTTGGGGGGGGGACTCTCCTATAATTCACCCCTCCACTTT,CASSLGGGLSYNSPLHF
TRBV7-2,few,TRBJ1-5,.,TGTGCCAGCAGCTTACCCTACAGCTATCAGCCCCAGCATTTT,CASSLPYSYQPQHF
TRBV28,.,TRBJ2-3,.,TGTGCCAGCAGTTTAGTGGGGGCGATCACAGATACGCAGTATTTT,CASSLVGAITDTQYF
TRBV28,.,TRBJ2-2,.,TGTGCCAGCAGTTTAACGGGGATGTACACCGGGGAGCTGTTTTTT,CASSLTGMYTGELFF
TRBV4-1,.,TRBJ2-5,TRBD2,TGCGCCAGCAGCCGAGCGGGGGACGCGCAAGAGACCCAGTACTTC,CASSRAGDAQETQYF
TRBV11-2,.,TRBJ2-7,.,TGTGCCAGCAGCTTAGAGACACAGGGACATCCCGACTTC,CASSLETQGHPDF
TRBV6-4,few,TRBJ1-5,TRBD1,TGTGCCAGCAGGAGGACAGGGGAGGGCAATCAGCCCCAGCATTTT,CASRRTGEGNQPQHF
TRBV6-5,.,TRBJ2-3,.,TGTGCCAGCAGTCAGGCCTGGCTGGATACGCAGTATTTT,CASSQAWLDTQYF
TRBV19,.,TRBJ1-1,.,TGTGCCAGTAGTACCATTTACAGGCGGAGGGTGAACACTGAAGCTTTCTTT,CASSTIYRRRVNTEAFF
TRBV2,.,TRBJ1-4,.,TGTGCCAGCAGTGCACAGGGAGCGGATGAAAAACTGTTTTTT,CASSAQGADEKLFF
TRBV7-8,.,TRBJ1-3,.,TGTGCCAGCAGCTCCGAGGGGCGGGGTGGTGGAAACACCATATATTTT,CASSSEGRGGGNTIYF
TRBV28,.,TRBJ1-2,.,TGTGCCAGCAGTCGTATTAACTATGGCTACACCTTC,CASSRINYGYTF
TRBV19,.,TRBJ1-5,TRBD1,TGTGCCAGTAGTCCCCAGGGGGCTCAGCCCCAGCATTTT,CASSPQGAQPQHF
TRBV6-5,.,TRBJ1-2,TRBD1,TGTGCCAGCAGTTCCGGGGGAGTAAGTACAGGGGACGGCTACACCTTC,CASSSGGVSTGDGYTF
TRBV9,.,TRBJ1-6,TRBD1,TGTGCCAGCAGCGTAGGACAGGGGAGGTCCTATAATTCACCCCTCCACTTT,CASSVGQGRSYNSPLHF